The 21 T cell receptor beta chains reported below all come from one sample, sequenced in a study of blood T cells in healthy people across ages. It was with a sample-barcoded 5' primer and a J-beta primer mix that a second PCR of roughly 7 to 12 cycles was run. TCRdb reanalysed the 5' RACE reads using MiXCR and keeps one entry per CDR3 protein. The sample lists approximately 1.5 million distinct CDR3 sequences; about 35% were seen once. Sequencing was performed on blood. The receptors here all came from a woman between 25 and 40 years old in good health.

The sample holds a few counts of this clonotype. The chain combines TRBV11-2 with TRBJ2-1; TRBD1 is a possible D gene (5 bases). CDR1 and CDR2 from the germline V gene are SGHAT and FQNNGV. The CDR3 is 15 residues long. The V and J ends lost 1 base and 6 bases respectively, with 13 bases between them. In nucleotides, the CDR3 is TGTGCCAGCAGCTTAGGCACCGGAAGGGGCAATGAGCAGTTCTTC. Translation: CASSLGTGRGNEQFF.

This clonotype was picked up many times. V is TRBV6-6 and J is TRBJ2-7, with 11 bases lining up with TRBD2. The CDR3 has 17 residues. V gave up 6 bases and J gave up 2 bases; unmatched junction bases: 12. CDR1 is MNHNY, CDR2 SVGAGI, per germline (reference sequence). This CDR3 is CASSRDTGLAATYEQYF. Written as DNA, the CDR3 is TGTGCCAGCAGCCGAGATACGGGACTAGCGGCGACCTACGAGCAGTACTTC.

This clonotype has just a few counts. V and J are TRBV20-1 and TRBJ2-7, with 7 bases aligning to TRBD1. In germline, CDR1 is DFQATT, CDR2 SNEGSKA (reference sequence). This CDR3 contains 11 residues. V shed 2 bases and J 6 bases; nucleotides not matched to a gene: 1. The CDR3 loop is CSARSGGEQYF. In nucleotides, the CDR3 is TGCAGTGCTAGATCAGGGGGCGAGCAGTACTTC.

The chain recombines TRBV12-3 or TRBV12-4 with TRBJ2-1, with 10 bases fitting TRBD2. Trimming at V came to 6 bases and at J to 9 bases, leaving 11 bases not matched to a gene. The CDR3 extends over 15 amino acids. The CDR3 loop is CASRGSGRPATEQFF. For the CDR3, the DNA is TGTGCCAGCAGGGGTAGCGGGAGGCCAGCCACTGAGCAGTTCTTC.

The chain couples TRBV30 to TRBJ2-5; no clear D gene. Germline CDR1 GTSNPN, CDR2 SVGIG (reference sequence). Trimming cost V 0 bases and J 1 base, with 6 bases left between them. CDR3 size: 13 residues. CDR3 loop: CAWSVLVQETQYF. The CDR3 DNA reads as TGTGCCTGGAGTGTTCTTGTCCAAGAGACCCAGTACTTC.

The V gene is TRBV4-1, the J gene TRBJ1-1; D remains ambiguous. The CDR3 has 15 amino acids. Germline V gene data show CDR1 as MGHRA and CDR2 as YSYEKL. Trimming cost V 1 base and J 0 bases, with 9 bases left between them. The CDR3 coding sequence is TGCGCCAGCAGCCAAGGATGGGGATTGAACACTGAAGCTTTCTTT. It codes for CASSQGWGLNTEAFF.

V usage is TRBV20-1 and J usage is TRBJ2-3; 8 positions match TRBD2. The ends lost 6 bases at V and 2 bases at J; junction bases unmatched: 10. The CDR3 covers 15 residues. Germline V gene sequence: CDR1 DFQATT, CDR2 SNEGSKA (reference sequence). The CDR3 DNA reads as TGCAGTGCACCCGGGGGGGCAGGGCACACAGATACGCAGTATTTT. This encodes CSAPGGAGHTDTQYF.

This chain uses TRBV29-1 with TRBJ1-1; 7 bases are a match to TRBD1. The CDR3 sequence is 13 residues long. CDR1 and CDR2 (germline): SQVTM, ANQGSEA. V lost 7 bases, J lost 6 bases, and 11 bases stayed unmatched. CDR3 amino acids: CSALDRAGSEAFF. CDR3 nucleotides: TGCAGCGCCCTCGACAGGGCTGGGTCTGAAGCTTTCTTT.

Ten or more counts support this clonotype. J is TRBJ2-5 and V is TRBV4-1, with 7 bases that match TRBD2. The CDR3 runs 19 residues. Trimming at V came to 5 bases and at J to 5 bases, leaving 23 bases not matched to a gene. The germline CDR1 and CDR2 sequences are MGHRA and YSYEKL. CDR3 nucleotide sequence: TGCGCCAGCAGCGGTCTCAACCGAGCCCTCGCGGGAGTCGGGGAGACCCAGTACTTC. Translating it yields CASSGLNRALAGVGETQYF.

This chain joins TRBV27 and TRBJ2-7, with no clear D. Germline CDR1 reads MNHEY; CDR2 reads SMNVEV (reference sequence). The germline V and J ends were trimmed by 0 bases and 7 bases, with 10 bases remaining between them. The CDR3 is 13 amino acids. In DNA, the CDR3 is TGTGCCAGCAGTTTATCGTACGCGGCTGAGCAGTACTTC. Protein product: CASSLSYAAEQYF.

The table lists this clonotype with many counts. The junction departs from the called germline gene at one end, perhaps through a read error. The V gene is TRBV4-1, the J gene TRBJ2-3; 12 nucleotides match TRBD2. Germline V CDR1 and CDR2: MGHRA, YSYEKL. The CDR3 covers 19 residues. CDR3 in DNA: TGCGCCAGCAGCAAAGACCGTATGACTAGCGGGGGAAGCACAGATACGCAGTATTTT. It codes for CASSKDRMTSGGSTDTQYF.

This chain connects TRBV5-1 to TRBJ2-3; the D is unclear. The CDR3 has 15 residues. Trimming removed 1 base from V and 4 bases from J, with 13 bases in between. Germline V gene sequence: CDR1 SGHRS, CDR2 YFSETQ. The CDR3 sequence: CASSLPSPSADTQYF. In DNA form, the CDR3 reads TGCGCCAGCAGCTTGCCCAGTCCGTCGGCAGATACGCAGTATTTT.

This clonotype was found many times. The chain recombines TRBV10-3 with TRBJ2-5; no clear D. The CDR3 covers 14 residues. V lost 2 bases, J lost 1 base, and 8 bases lay in between. The germline CDR1 and CDR2 sequences are ENHRY and SYGVKD. CDR3 region: CAISEPGAQETQYF. CDR3 in DNA: TGTGCCATCAGTGAGCCCGGTGCCCAAGAGACCCAGTACTTC.

This clonotype was seen repeatedly, ten times or more. The chain is built from TRBV20-1 and TRBJ2-5, with 7 bases lining up with TRBD2. The CDR3 runs 16 residues. Trimming at V came to 0 bases and at J to 4 bases, leaving 11 bases not matched to a gene. The germline V gene encodes CDR1 DFQATT and CDR2 SNEGSKA (reference sequence). The CDR3 loop is CSARDGFGLGGETQYF. For the CDR3, the DNA is TGCAGTGCTAGAGATGGGTTCGGACTAGGCGGAGAGACCCAGTACTTC.

As for this clonotype: Its ends do not fully match the called genes, so a read error is possible. V gene TRBV2 combines with J gene TRBJ2-3; tentatively, D is TRBD1 or TRBD2 (5 bases each). The CDR3 runs 14 residues. The germline V gene has CDR1 SNHLY and CDR2 FYNNEI. CDR3 protein: CASGEGTHTDTQYF. In DNA, the CDR3 is TGTGCCAGCGGTGAGGGGACCCACACAGATACGCAGTATTTT. The full variable domain, its missing parts supplied by reference TRBV2 and TRBJ2-3, is EPEVTQTPSHQVTQMGQEVILRCVPISNHLYFYWYRQILGQKVEFLVSFYNNEISEKSEIFDDQFSVERPDGSNFTLKIRSTKLEDSAMYFCASGEGTHTDTQYFGPGTRLTVL.

The rearrangement uses TRBV27 and TRBJ2-5, with 15 bases aligning to TRBD2. With V trimmed by 6 bases and J by 5 bases, 10 bases remained unmatched. This CDR3 has 17 residues. Germline V gives CDR1 MNHEY, CDR2 SMNVEV (reference sequence). The CDR3, as DNA: TGTGCCAGCAGCATAAAGCAGGGACTAGCGGGAGGCGAGACCCAGTACTTC. Protein product: CASSIKQGLAGGETQYF.

The J gene is TRBJ2-3, the V gene TRBV10-3; 10 bases match TRBD1. With V trimmed by 7 bases and J by 7 bases, 11 bases remained unmatched. There are 15 residues in the CDR3. The V gene's germline CDR1 is ENHRY and CDR2 SYGVKD. CDR3 nucleotides: TGTGCCATCAATCGTGACAGGGGGCGCGCGAATACGCAGTATTTT. The encoded protein is CAINRDRGRANTQYF.

The chain joins TRBV10-3 to TRBJ2-7, with TRBD2 identical over 10 bases. The J segment lost 10 bases and the V segment lost 5 bases, leaving 14 bases of the junction unmatched. The germline V gene encodes CDR1 ENHRY and CDR2 SYGVKD. This CDR3 is built from 15 residues. CDR3 nucleotide sequence: TGTGCCATCAGTACCCTAGCGGGGGTCCAAGAGGCCCAGTACTTC. This encodes CAISTLAGVQEAQYF.

On this clonotype itself: A read error may produce the germline difference seen at one junction end. V usage is TRBV7-9 and J usage is TRBJ2-7; a weak D match, TRBD2 (5 bases). The CDR3 totals 13 residues. Looked up from germline, CDR1 is SEHNR and CDR2 is FQNEAQ (reference sequence). The CDR3 loop is CTAEAIRSCEQYF. For the CDR3, the DNA is TGTACAGCGGAAGCCATACGTTCCTGCGAGCAGTACTTC.

This clonotype was picked up a small number of times. The chain combines TRBV27 with TRBJ1-4; perhaps TRBD1 as D (5 bases). Germline CDR1 and CDR2: MNHEY and SMNVEV (reference sequence). CDR3 length: 16 amino acids. With 5 bases removed from V and 7 bases from J, the gap between germline ends came to 20 bases. CDR3 residues: CASSPSLGGVGEKLFF. In DNA form, the CDR3 reads TGTGCCAGCAGTCCAAGCCTGGGGGGGGTGGGTGAAAAACTGTTTTTT.

This clonotype has a handful of counts. The rearrangement links TRBV20-1 to TRBJ2-7; D might be TRBD1 or TRBD2, each matching 6 bases. V lost 0 bases and J lost 3, with 15 bases in between. Germline-derived CDR1 and CDR2 are DFQATT and SNEGSKA (reference sequence). This CDR3 comprises 15 residues. In DNA, the CDR3 is TGCAGTGCTAGAGATTCGGTAGGGGGGTTCTACGAGCAGTACTTC. Translation gives CSARDSVGGFYEQYF.